This is a list of T cell receptor beta chains from one sample in a study of blood T cell repertoires in COVID-19. Using immunoSEQ multiplex PCR, the repertoire was profiled, and TCRdb retains in-frame clones only, with some absent. The data hold 210,000 or so clones, with 75% to 85% observed a single time. The sequencing sample was made of PBMCs or T cells enriched from blood (not recorded which). These receptors were collected from a middle-aged woman with acute COVID-19. Both conserved end residues are part of each CDR3. A D gene is named only where the DNA matches it firmly. Clone size is shown for a subset of rows, as once, few, many or a class of expanded clone.

v_gene	d_gene	abundance	len	j_gene	CDR3aa	CDR3nt
TRBV5-1	-	-	14	TRBJ1-1	CASSSPLGGTEAFF	TGCGCCAGCAGCTCCCCCCTTGGGGGGACTGAAGCTTTCTTT
TRBV6-5	-	-	13	TRBJ1-6	CASGGGPRSPLHF	TGTGCCAGCGGGGGGGGCCCCCGGTCACCCCTCCACTTT
TRBV7-2	-	-	15	TRBJ2-1	CASSLQFSSYNEQFF	TGTGCCAGCAGCTTACAATTTAGCTCCTACAATGAGCAGTTCTTC
TRBV11-1	-	-	14	TRBJ2-3	CASSQGLSTDTQYF	TGTGCCAGCAGCCAAGGACTGAGCACAGATACGCAGTATTTT
TRBV5-1	-	-	12	TRBJ2-7	CASSLPSYEQYF	TGCGCCAGCAGCTTGCCCAGCTACGAGCAGTACTTC
TRBV7-9	-	once	17	TRBJ1-1	CASSPALGRGSNTEAFF	TGTGCCAGCAGCCCCGCTCTGGGGAGGGGTTCGAACACTGAAGCTTTCTTT
TRBV6-4	-	-	15	TRBJ1-1	CASSDSSAGNTEAFF	TGTGCCAGCAGTGACTCGTCCGCGGGAAACACTGAAGCTTTCTTT
TRBV12-3/TRBV12-4	-	-	13	TRBJ1-6	CASSLARNSPLHF	TGTGCCAGCAGTCTTGCTAGGAATTCACCCCTCCACTTT
TRBV5-5	-	-	12	TRBJ1-2	CASTLSTQGRTF	TGTGCCAGCACCCTATCGACGCAGGGAAGGACCTTC
TRBV9	TRBD1	-	14	TRBJ2-5	CASSVAGGGETQYF	TGTGCCAGCAGCGTCGCAGGGGGCGGAGAGACCCAGTACTTC
TRBV19	TRBD1	-	16	TRBJ1-3	CASSTLGTAIGNTIYF	TGTGCCAGTAGTACCCTAGGGACAGCGATTGGAAACACCATATATTTT
TRBV9	-	-	15	TRBJ2-1	CASSVLGSSYNEQFF	TGTGCCAGCAGCGTACTCGGGAGCTCCTACAATGAGCAGTTCTTC
TRBV27	TRBD2	few	15	TRBJ2-2	CASSLSSGGSGELFF	TGTGCCAGCAGTTTATCGTCGGGGGGATCCGGGGAGCTGTTTTTT